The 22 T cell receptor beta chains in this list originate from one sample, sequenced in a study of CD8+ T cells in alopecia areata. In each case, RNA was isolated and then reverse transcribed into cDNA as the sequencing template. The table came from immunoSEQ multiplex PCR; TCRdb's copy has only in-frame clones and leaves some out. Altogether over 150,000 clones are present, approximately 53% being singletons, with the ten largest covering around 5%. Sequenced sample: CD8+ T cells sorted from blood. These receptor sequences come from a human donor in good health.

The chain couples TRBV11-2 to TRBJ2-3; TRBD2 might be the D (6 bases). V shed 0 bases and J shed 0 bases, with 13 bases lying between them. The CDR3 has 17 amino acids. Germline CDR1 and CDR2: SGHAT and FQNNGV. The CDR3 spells CASSLDRRVSSTDTQYF. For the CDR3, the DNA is TGTGCCAGCAGCTTAGATCGGAGGGTTTCTAGCACAGATACGCAGTATTTT. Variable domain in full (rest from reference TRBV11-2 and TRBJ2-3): EAGVAQSPRYKIIEKRQSVAFWCNPISGHATLYWYQQILGQGPKLLIQFQNNGVVDDSQLPKDRFSAERLKGVDSTLKIQPAKLEDSAVYLCASSLDRRVSSTDTQYFGPGTRLTVL.

The CDR3: CASSFEFRSSYEQYF. The CDR3 coding sequence is TGTGCCAGCAGCTTCGAGTTCAGAAGCTCCTACGAGCAGTACTTC. This chain uses TRBV5-6 with TRBJ2-7; D remains ambiguous. CDR3 length: 15 amino acids. Germline V gene sequence: CDR1 SGHDT, CDR2 YYEEEE. Trimming took 2 bases from V and 0 from J, leaving 12 bases between them. The variable domain in full, with the rest retrieved from reference TRBV5-6 and TRBJ2-7, is DAGVTQSPTHLIKTRGQQVTLRCSPKSGHDTVSWYQQALGQGPQFIFQYYEEEERQRGNFPDRFSGHQFPNYSSELNVNALLLGDSALYLCASSFEFRSSYEQYFGPGTRLTVT.

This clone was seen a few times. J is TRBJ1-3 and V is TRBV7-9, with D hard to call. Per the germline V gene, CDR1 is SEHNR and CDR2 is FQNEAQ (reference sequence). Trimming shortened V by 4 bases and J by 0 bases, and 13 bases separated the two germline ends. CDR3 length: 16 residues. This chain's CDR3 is CASSSWTGSSGNTIYF. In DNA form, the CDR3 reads TGTGCCAGCAGCTCTTGGACTGGCTCCTCTGGAAACACCATATATTTT.

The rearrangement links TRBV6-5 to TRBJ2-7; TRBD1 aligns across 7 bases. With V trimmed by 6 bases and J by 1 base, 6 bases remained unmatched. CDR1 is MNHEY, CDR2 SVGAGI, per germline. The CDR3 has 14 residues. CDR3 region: CASSPTGASYEQYF. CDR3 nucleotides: TGTGCCAGCAGCCCCACAGGGGCTTCCTACGAGCAGTACTTC.

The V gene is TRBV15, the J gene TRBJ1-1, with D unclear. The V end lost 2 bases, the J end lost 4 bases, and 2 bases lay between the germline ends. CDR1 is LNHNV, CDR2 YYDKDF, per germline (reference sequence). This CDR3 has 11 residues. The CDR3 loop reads CATSRRTEAFF. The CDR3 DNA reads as TGTGCCACCAGCAGACGCACTGAAGCTTTCTTT.

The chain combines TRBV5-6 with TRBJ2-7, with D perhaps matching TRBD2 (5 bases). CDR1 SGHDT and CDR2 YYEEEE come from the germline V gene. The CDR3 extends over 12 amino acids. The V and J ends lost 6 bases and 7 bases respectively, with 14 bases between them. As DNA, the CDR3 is TGTGCCAGCAATTTTGTCGAGGGAGAGCAGTACTTC. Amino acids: CASNFVEGEQYF.

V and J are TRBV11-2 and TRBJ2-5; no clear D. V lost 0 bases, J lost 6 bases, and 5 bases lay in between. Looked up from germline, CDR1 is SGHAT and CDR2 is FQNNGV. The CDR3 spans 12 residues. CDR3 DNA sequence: TGTGCCAGCAGCTTAGAGCGGCAGACCCAGTACTTC. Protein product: CASSLERQTQYF.

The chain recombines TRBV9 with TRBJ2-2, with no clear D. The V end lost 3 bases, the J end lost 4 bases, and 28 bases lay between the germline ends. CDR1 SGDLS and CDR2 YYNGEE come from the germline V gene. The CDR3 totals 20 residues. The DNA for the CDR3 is TGTGCCAGCAGCGCTCGGTCACTGGATGAGACCGAACATGGCACCGGGGAGCTGTTTTTT. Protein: CASSARSLDETEHGTGELFF.

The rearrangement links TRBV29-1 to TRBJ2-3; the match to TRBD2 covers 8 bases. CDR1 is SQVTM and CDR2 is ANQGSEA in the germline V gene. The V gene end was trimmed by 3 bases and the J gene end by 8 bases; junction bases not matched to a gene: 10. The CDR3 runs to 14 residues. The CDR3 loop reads CSVEAGGALGTQYF. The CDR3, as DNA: TGCAGCGTTGAGGCCGGGGGGGCCTTGGGTACGCAGTATTTT.

This CDR3 reads CASSLERVDYGYTF. The DNA of the CDR3 is TGTGCCAGCAGCTTGGAGAGGGTGGACTATGGCTACACCTTC. V gene TRBV5-4 combines with J gene TRBJ1-2; no firm D call. Trimming removed 0 bases from V and 3 bases from J, with 9 bases in between. Germline-derived CDR1 and CDR2 are SGHNT and YYREEE (reference sequence). The CDR3 contains 14 residues.

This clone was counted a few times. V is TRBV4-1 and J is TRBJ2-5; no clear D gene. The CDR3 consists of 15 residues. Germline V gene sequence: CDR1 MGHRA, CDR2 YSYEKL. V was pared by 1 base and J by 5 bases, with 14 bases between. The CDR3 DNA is TGCGCCAGCAGCCAAGGGGTCCCGATGGGGGAGACCCAGTACTTC. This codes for CASSQGVPMGETQYF.

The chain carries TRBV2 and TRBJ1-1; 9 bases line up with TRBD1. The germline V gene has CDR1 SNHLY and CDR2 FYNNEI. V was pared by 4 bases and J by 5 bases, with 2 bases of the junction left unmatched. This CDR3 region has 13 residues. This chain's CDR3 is CASSAGTGTEAFF. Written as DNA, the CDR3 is TGTGCCAGCAGTGCTGGGACAGGGACTGAAGCTTTCTTT.

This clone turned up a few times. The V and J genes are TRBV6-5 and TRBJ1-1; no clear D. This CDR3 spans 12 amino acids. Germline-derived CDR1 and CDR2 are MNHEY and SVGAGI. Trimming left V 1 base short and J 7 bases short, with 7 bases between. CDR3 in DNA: TGTGCCAGCAGTTACTGGAAGGGTGAAGCTTTCTTT. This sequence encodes CASSYWKGEAFF.

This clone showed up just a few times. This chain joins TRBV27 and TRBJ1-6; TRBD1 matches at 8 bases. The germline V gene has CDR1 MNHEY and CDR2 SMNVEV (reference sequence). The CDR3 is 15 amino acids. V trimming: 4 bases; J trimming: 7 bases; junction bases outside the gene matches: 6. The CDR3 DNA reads TGTGCCAGCAGTTCCGGACAGGGTCGGAATTCACCCCTCCACTTT. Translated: CASSSGQGRNSPLHF.

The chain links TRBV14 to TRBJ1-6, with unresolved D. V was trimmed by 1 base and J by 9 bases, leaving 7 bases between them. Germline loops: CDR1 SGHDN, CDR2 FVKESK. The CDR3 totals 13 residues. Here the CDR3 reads CASSQAVFSPLHF. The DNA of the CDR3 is TGTGCCAGCAGCCAAGCTGTATTTTCACCCCTCCACTTT.

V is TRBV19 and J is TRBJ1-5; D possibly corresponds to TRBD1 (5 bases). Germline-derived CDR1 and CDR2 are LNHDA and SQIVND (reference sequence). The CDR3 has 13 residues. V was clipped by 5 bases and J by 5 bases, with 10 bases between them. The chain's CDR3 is CASSDSFYQPQHF. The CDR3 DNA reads TGTGCCAGTAGTGACAGTTTTTATCAGCCCCAGCATTTT. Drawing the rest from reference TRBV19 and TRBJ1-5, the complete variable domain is DGGITQSPKYLFRKEGQNVTLSCEQNLNHDAMYWYRQDPGQGLRLIYYSQIVNDFQKGDIAEGYSVSREKKESFPLTVTSAQKNPTAFYLCASSDSFYQPQHFGDGTRLSIL.

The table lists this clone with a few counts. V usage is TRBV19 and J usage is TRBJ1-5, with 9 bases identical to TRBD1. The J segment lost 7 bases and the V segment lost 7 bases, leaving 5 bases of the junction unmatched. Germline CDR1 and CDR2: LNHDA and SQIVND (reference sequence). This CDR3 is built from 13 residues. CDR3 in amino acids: CASKTGGGQPQHF. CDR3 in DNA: TGTGCCAGTAAGACAGGGGGTGGACAGCCCCAGCATTTT.

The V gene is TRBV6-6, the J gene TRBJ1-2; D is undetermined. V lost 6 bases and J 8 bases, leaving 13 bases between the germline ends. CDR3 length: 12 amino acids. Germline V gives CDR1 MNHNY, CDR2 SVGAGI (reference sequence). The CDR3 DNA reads TGTGCCAGCAGCACCCGGGATGGGGGCTACACCTTC. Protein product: CASSTRDGGYTF.

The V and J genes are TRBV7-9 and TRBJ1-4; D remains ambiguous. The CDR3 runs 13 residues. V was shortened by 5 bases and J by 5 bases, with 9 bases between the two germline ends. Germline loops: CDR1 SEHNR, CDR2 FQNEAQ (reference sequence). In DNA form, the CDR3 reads TGTGCCAGCAGCAGTGGGGAAAATGAAAAACTGTTTTTT. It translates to CASSSGENEKLFF. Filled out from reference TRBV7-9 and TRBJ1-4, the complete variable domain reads DTGVSQNPRHKITKRGQNVTFRCDPISEHNRLYWYRQTLGQGPEFLTYFQNEAQLEKSRLLSDRFSAERPKGSFSTLEIQRTEQGDSAMYLCASSSGENEKLFFGSGTQLSVL.

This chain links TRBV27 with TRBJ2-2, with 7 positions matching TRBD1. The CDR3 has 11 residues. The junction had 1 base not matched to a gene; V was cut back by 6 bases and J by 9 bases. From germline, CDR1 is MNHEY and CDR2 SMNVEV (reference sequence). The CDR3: CASRQGRELFF. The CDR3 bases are TGTGCCAGCAGACAGGGGCGGGAGCTGTTTTTT.

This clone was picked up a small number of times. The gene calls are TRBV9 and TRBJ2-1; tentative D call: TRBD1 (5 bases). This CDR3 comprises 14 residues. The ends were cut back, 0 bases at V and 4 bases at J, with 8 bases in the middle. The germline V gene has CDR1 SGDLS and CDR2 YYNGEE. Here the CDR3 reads CASSVGDRYNEQFF. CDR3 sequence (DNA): TGTGCCAGCAGCGTAGGCGACAGATACAATGAGCAGTTCTTC.

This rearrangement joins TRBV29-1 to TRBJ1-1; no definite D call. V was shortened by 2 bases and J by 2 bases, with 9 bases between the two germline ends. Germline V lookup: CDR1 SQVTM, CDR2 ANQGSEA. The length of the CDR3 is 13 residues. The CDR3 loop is CSVEWDSNTEAFF. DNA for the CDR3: TGCAGCGTTGAATGGGATTCTAACACTGAAGCTTTCTTT. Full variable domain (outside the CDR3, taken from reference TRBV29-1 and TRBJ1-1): SAVISQKPSRDICQRGTSLTIQCQVDSQVTMMFWYRQQPGQSLTLIATANQGSEATYESGFVIDKFPISRPNLTFSTLTVSNMSPEDSSIYLCSVEWDSNTEAFFGQGTRLTVV.